One sample yielded the 10 T cell receptor beta chains listed below, sequenced in a study of blood T cell repertoires in COVID-19. This table comes from immunoSEQ multiplex PCR, and its TCRdb copy is limited to in-frame clones, with some not included. Of about 220,000 clones in the sample, under 90% were seen once. The sequenced material came from peripheral blood. These receptors originate from a man aged 25 to 45 with active or convalescent COVID-19.

This clone was picked up one time. V and J are TRBV30 and TRBJ1-2, with 9 positions matching TRBD1. The J segment lost 5 bases and the V segment lost 2 bases, leaving 15 bases of the junction unmatched. Germline V lookup: CDR1 GTSNPN, CDR2 SVGIG (reference sequence). This CDR3 is 17 amino acids long. CDR3 DNA sequence: TGTGCCTGGAGTCTAATATATAACAGGGGGCGCGAATATGGCTACACCTTC. Translated, it gives CAWSLIYNRGREYGYTF.

The chain has TRBV6-5 and TRBJ1-6; tentative D call: TRBD1 (5 bases). The CDR3 loop spans 12 amino acids. The ends were cut back, 6 bases at V and 9 bases at J, with 9 bases in the middle. The germline CDR1 and CDR2 sequences are MNHEY and SVGAGI. CDR3 residues: CASSRGGSPLHF. CDR3 DNA sequence: TGTGCCAGCAGCCGGGGGGGTTCACCCCTCCACTTT.

This clone has only one observation. The CDR3 protein is CASSSSSARGDTQYF. DNA of the CDR3: TGTGCCAGCAGTTCCTCTAGCGCCCGAGGGGATACGCAGTATTTT. V gene TRBV6-5 combines with J gene TRBJ2-3; tentatively, D is TRBD2 (6 bases). The CDR3 covers 15 residues. Germline assignment: CDR1 MNHEY and CDR2 SVGAGI. V was clipped by 4 bases and J by 6 bases, with 17 bases between them.

This clone was counted once. The rearrangement links TRBV7-3 to TRBJ2-1, with 14 positions matching TRBD2. CDR3 size: 15 residues. The germline CDR1 and CDR2 sequences are SGHTA and FQGTGA. V shed 6 bases and J 10 bases; nucleotides not matched to a gene: 8. The CDR3 sequence is CASRSGLAGGGEQFF. In nucleotides, the CDR3 is TGTGCCAGCAGATCTGGACTAGCGGGAGGTGGGGAGCAGTTCTTC.

This chain connects TRBV29-1 to TRBJ1-3; TRBD1 agrees at 12 bases. In germline, CDR1 is SQVTM, CDR2 ANQGSEA. There are 17 residues in the CDR3. The trim removed 7 bases at V and 0 bases at J, leaving 10 bases unmatched. The CDR3 loop reads CSAQGQGAQSSGNTIYF. The CDR3 DNA reads as TGCAGCGCACAGGGACAGGGGGCCCAGAGCTCTGGAAACACCATATATTTT.

This rearrangement joins TRBV12-3 or TRBV12-4 to TRBJ1-6, with 8 bases that match TRBD1. The V segment lost 5 bases and the J segment 8 bases; nucleotides outside the gene matches: 2. This CDR3 spans 13 amino acids. As DNA, the CDR3 is TGTGCCAGCAGTCAACAGGGGGATTCACCCCTCCACTTT. Translation: CASSQQGDSPLHF.

The CDR3 protein is CASSLAAGTPNSEQFF. The CDR3, as DNA: TGTGCCAGCAGCTTAGCGGCCGGGACTCCGAATTCGGAGCAGTTCTTC. The rearrangement uses TRBV7-2 and TRBJ2-1, with D perhaps TRBD2 (6 bases). There are 16 residues in the CDR3. Per germline, CDR1 SGHTA and CDR2 FQGNSA. The ends were cut back, 0 bases at V and 10 bases at J, with 19 bases in the middle.

The V and J genes are TRBV6-5 and TRBJ1-1; tentatively, D is TRBD1 (5 bases). The CDR3 has 12 residues. V was cut by 6 bases and J by 8 bases, with 13 bases left in between. Germline lookup yields CDR1 MNHEY and CDR2 SVGAGI. The CDR3 DNA reads TGTGCCAGCAGGAAGGTTGGGGGGGAAGCTTTCTTT. As protein: CASRKVGGEAFF.

The sample holds a few counts of this clone. The rearrangement links TRBV28 to TRBJ1-5, with unresolved D. This CDR3 is 13 amino acids long. The germline gives CDR1 MDHEN, CDR2 SYDVKM. Between the trimmed V and J ends, which lost 1 base and 7 bases, there was a span of 8 bases. This CDR3 reads CASSLFLEQPQHF. The CDR3 nucleotides read TGTGCCAGCAGTTTATTTCTTGAGCAGCCCCAGCATTTT.

This clone has only a few counts. This chain's CDR3 is CASSQDGTGSRYTEAFF. The DNA for the CDR3 is TGCGCCAGCAGCCAAGATGGCACAGGGAGTCGGTACACTGAAGCTTTCTTT. The rearrangement links TRBV4-3 to TRBJ1-1; D may be TRBD1 (6 bases). The CDR3 consists of 17 residues. V shed 0 bases and J shed 3 bases, with 17 bases lying between them. The germline V gene encodes CDR1 LGHNA and CDR2 YSLEER.